This T cell receptor (beta chain) is from a study of shared clonotypes between healthy human individuals. Study-level points and caveats: Non-shared clonotypes showed lower generation probabilities than clonotypes common to all four donors.

The germline gives CDR1 MRHNA, CDR2 SNTAGT. The CDR3 extends over 14 amino acids. Assay: immunoSEQ multiplex PCR; the TCRdb copy retains only in-frame clones and omits some. In the table there are almost 750,000 clones, 55% to 75% of which are singletons. On this clone itself: Its antigen is as yet unknown. One end of the junction fails to match germline, which may point to a read error.

The clonotype originates from a woman in her 30s in good health. What was sequenced was memory CD4+ T cells sorted from blood. The sample's subset: CD45RA-negative fraction. This chain connects TRBV6-4 to TRBJ2-7; 10 bases agree with TRBD2. The CDR3 nucleotides read TGTGCCATCAGTGACGGGACTAGCGTCCACGAGCAGTACTTC. Its protein product is CAISDGTSVHEQYF.